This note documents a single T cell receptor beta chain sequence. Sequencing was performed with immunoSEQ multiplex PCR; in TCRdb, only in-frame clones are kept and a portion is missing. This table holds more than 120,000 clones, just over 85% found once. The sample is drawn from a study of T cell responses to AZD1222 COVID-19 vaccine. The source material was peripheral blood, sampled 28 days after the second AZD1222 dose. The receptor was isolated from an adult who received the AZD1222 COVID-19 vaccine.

CDR3 residues: CASSLEVGVTEAFF. The CDR3 DNA sequence: TGTGCCAGCAGCCTAGAAGTGGGGGTTACTGAAGCTTTCTTT. The V gene is TRBV14, the J gene TRBJ1-1; D possibly corresponds to TRBD1 (5 bases). Trimming took 4 bases from V and 5 from J, leaving 14 bases between them. CDR3 size: 14 residues. Per germline, CDR1 SGHDN and CDR2 FVKESK.